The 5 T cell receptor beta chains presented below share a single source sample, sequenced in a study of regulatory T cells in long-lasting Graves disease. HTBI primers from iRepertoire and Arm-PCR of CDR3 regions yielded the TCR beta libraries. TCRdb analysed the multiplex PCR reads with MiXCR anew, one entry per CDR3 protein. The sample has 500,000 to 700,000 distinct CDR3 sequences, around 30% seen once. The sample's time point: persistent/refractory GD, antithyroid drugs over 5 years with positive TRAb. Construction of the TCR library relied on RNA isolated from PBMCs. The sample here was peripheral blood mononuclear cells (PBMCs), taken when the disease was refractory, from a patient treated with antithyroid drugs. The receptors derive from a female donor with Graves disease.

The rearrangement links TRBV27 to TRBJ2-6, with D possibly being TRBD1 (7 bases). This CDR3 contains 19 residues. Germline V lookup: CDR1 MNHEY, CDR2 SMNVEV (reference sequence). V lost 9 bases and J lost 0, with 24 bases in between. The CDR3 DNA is TGTGCCAGTCGCTTTTTGCGGGGACAGCGTAGCTCTGGGGCCAACGTCCTGACTTTC. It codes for CASRFLRGQRSSGANVLTF. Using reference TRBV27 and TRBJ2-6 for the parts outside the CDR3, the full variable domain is EAQVTQNPRYLITVTGKKLTVTCSQNMNHEYMSWYRQDPGLGLRQIYYSMNVEVTDKGDVPEGYKVSRKEKRNFPLILESPSPNQTSLYFCASRFLRGQRSSGANVLTFGAGSRLTVL.

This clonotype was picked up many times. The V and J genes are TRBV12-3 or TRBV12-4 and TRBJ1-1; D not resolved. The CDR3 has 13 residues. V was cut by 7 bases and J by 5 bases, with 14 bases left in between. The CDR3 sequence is CASKQSSATEAFF. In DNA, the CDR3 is TGTGCCAGCAAACAATCATCTGCAACTGAAGCTTTCTTT.

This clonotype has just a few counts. This CDR3 reads CASSLMGTGSNQPQHF. CDR3 DNA sequence: TGTGCCAGCAGTTTGATGGGGACAGGGAGCAATCAGCCCCAGCATTTT. The chain joins TRBV27 to TRBJ1-5; 9 positions agree with TRBD1. The CDR3 extends over 16 amino acids. V gave up 3 bases and J gave up 1 base; unmatched junction bases: 4. In germline, CDR1 is MNHEY, CDR2 SMNVEV (reference sequence).

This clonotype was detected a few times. CDR3 region: CASSERGTNYGYTF. The CDR3 DNA reads as TGTGCCAGCAGTGAGCGGGGGACTAACTATGGCTACACCTTC. This chain joins TRBV2 and TRBJ1-2; tentatively, D is TRBD1 (5 bases). The CDR3 has 14 residues. Germline V lookup: CDR1 SNHLY, CDR2 FYNNEI. The germline V and J ends were trimmed by 3 bases and 0 bases, with 8 bases remaining between them.

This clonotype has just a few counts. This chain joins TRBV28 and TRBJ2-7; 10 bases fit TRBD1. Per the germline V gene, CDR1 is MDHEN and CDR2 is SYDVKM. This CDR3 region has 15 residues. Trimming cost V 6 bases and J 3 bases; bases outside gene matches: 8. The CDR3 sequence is CASRSPGQGFYEQYF. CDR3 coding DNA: TGTGCCAGCAGGTCCCCGGGACAGGGGTTCTACGAGCAGTACTTC.